Listed here is a single T cell receptor beta chain. The data were obtained in a study of blood T cell repertoires in COVID-19. In the study overall: Collection of acute and convalescent COVID-19 samples took place in the United States, Italy and Spain. From T cells, B-cell-depleted T cells, or PBMCs came the material, which was cDNA or gDNA.

Original processing notes: Reference gene primer amplification gave nucleated cell count estimates. The assay was immunoSEQ multiplex PCR, and TCRdb's table has in-frame clones only and misses some. D and trimming were read from the DNA, whereas the V and J calls and clone size are those reported in that table. Of about 260,000 clones in the sample, approximately 84% were seen once. V was shortened by 3 bases and J by 6 bases, with 11 bases between the two germline ends. This CDR3 has 13 amino acids. Sequencing used peripheral blood. The receptor comes from a human donor in a cohort sampled during active COVID-19. The chain employs TRBV12-3 or TRBV12-4 and TRBJ1-2; perhaps TRBD1 as D (5 bases). The CDR3 region is CASSFTQGHGYTF. CDR3 sequence (DNA): TGTGCCAGCAGTTTTACTCAGGGCCATGGCTACACCTTC.